The 29 T cell receptor beta chains below come from one sample, sequenced in a study of Ad26.COV2.S vaccination and SARS-CoV-2 variants. Treatment reported: approximately 18 received Ad26.COV2.S at low or high dose, single or two shots; about 5 received placebo; per-sample allocation not given. Samples were taken on day 63 after the first vaccine or placebo injection. Some clones are missing from TCRdb's copy, which holds only in-frame ones; the method was immunoSEQ multiplex PCR. The sample contains some 240,000 clones, around nine tenths of which appear only once. The specimen was peripheral blood, collected in a trial of Ad26.COV2.S vaccine versus placebo. Receptor source: a person aged 18-60 years who received the Ad26.COV2.S COVID-19 vaccine or a placebo.

The V gene is TRBV15, the J gene TRBJ1-5; D is ambiguous. The germline CDR1 and CDR2 sequences are LNHNV and YYDKDF (reference sequence). The CDR3 consists of 14 residues. V shed 9 bases and J shed 3 bases, with 15 bases lying between them. The CDR3 is CATNQWDTNQPQHF. In DNA form, the CDR3 reads TGTGCCACGAATCAATGGGATACCAATCAGCCCCAGCATTTT.

A single count supports this clone. In DNA form, the CDR3 reads TGTGCCAGCAGTTACCCCGGGATAGCTGAAAAACTGTTTTTT. Its translation: CASSYPGIAEKLFF. This chain links TRBV6-2 or TRBV6-3 with TRBJ1-4; D is undetermined. The CDR3 covers 14 residues. V lost 2 bases and J lost 7, with 11 bases in between. Germline assignment: CDR1 MNHEY and CDR2 SVGEGT.

This clone came up a few times. The genes are TRBV5-1 and TRBJ2-1; 10 bases line up with TRBD2. Germline loops: CDR1 SGHRS, CDR2 YFSETQ. Trimming removed 1 base from V and 2 bases from J; junction bases left unmatched: 6. This CDR3 comprises 17 residues. The CDR3 coding sequence is TGCGCCAGCAGCTTGTTAGCTAGCGGGGGCCCCTACAATGAGCAGTTCTTC. Protein sequence: CASSLLASGGPYNEQFF.

V is TRBV6-2 or TRBV6-3 and J is TRBJ2-3; D gene uncertain. Germline V lookup: CDR1 MNHEY, CDR2 SVGEGT. Trimming removed 0 bases at V and 6 bases at J, with 22 bases between. This CDR3 region has 18 residues. CDR3 amino acids: CASSYSGYRVAISDTQYF. CDR3 in DNA: TGTGCCAGCAGTTACTCAGGGTATAGGGTCGCCATTTCGGATACGCAGTATTTT.

Only a few counts were recorded for this clone. This chain links TRBV20-1 with TRBJ1-1; D gene unclear. Between the trimmed V and J ends, which lost 5 bases and 0 bases, there was a span of 4 bases. This CDR3 spans 11 amino acids. In germline, CDR1 is DFQATT, CDR2 SNEGSKA (reference sequence). The CDR3 nucleotides read TGCAGTGCTTACGTGAACACTGAAGCTTTCTTT. This sequence encodes CSAYVNTEAFF.

The chain couples TRBV4-3 to TRBJ2-4, with 13 bases identical to TRBD2. Trimming cost V 4 bases and J 6 bases; bases outside gene matches: 6. Germline assignment: CDR1 LGHNA and CDR2 YSLEER. The length of the CDR3 is 16 residues. As DNA, the CDR3 is TGCGCCAGCAGCCCGAGACTAGCGGGAGGCGTAAACATTCAGTACTTC. Amino acids: CASSPRLAGGVNIQYF.

CDR3 sequence: CASTLGRGTYTGELFF. CDR3 nucleotides: TGTGCCAGTACCTTAGGACGGGGGACCTACACCGGGGAGCTGTTTTTT. The chain joins TRBV19 to TRBJ2-2, with D perhaps TRBD2 (6 bases). Germline CDR1 and CDR2: LNHDA and SQIVND (reference sequence). V lost 7 bases and J lost 3, with 18 bases in between. The CDR3 loop spans 16 amino acids. Supplemented by reference TRBV19 and TRBJ2-2, the full variable domain reads DGGITQSPKYLFRKEGQNVTLSCEQNLNHDAMYWYRQDPGQGLRLIYYSQIVNDFQKGDIAEGYSVSREKKESFPLTVTSAQKNPTAFYLCASTLGRGTYTGELFFGEGSRLTVL.

The J gene is TRBJ2-2, the V gene TRBV6-5, with 7 bases aligning to TRBD1. CDR1 is MNHEY and CDR2 is SVGAGI in the germline V gene. V trimming: 10 bases; J trimming: 7 bases; junction bases outside the gene matches: 9. The length of the CDR3 is 13 residues. CDR3 sequence (DNA): TGTGCCACCCGGGACAGAGGATTCGGGGAGCTGTTTTTT. It encodes CATRDRGFGELFF.

This clone was picked up a small number of times. The V call is TRBV5-1, the J call TRBJ1-1; D not resolved. CDR3 length: 16 residues. CDR1 is SGHRS, CDR2 YFSETQ, per germline. Trimming shortened V by 3 bases and J by 0 bases, and 15 bases separated the two germline ends. The DNA of the CDR3 is TGCGCCAGCAGCTCTAGAGGAAGGGTAGTGAACACTGAAGCTTTCTTT. Protein: CASSSRGRVVNTEAFF. Full variable domain (remainder filled in from reference TRBV5-1 and TRBJ1-1): KAGVTQTPRYLIKTRGQQVTLSCSPISGHRSVSWYQQTPGQGLQFLFEYFSETQRNKGNFPGRFSGRQFSNSRSEMNVSTLELGDSALYLCASSSRGRVVNTEAFFGQGTRLTVV.

The chain uses TRBV7-6 and TRBJ2-5, with 11 bases lining up with TRBD2. This CDR3 has 16 amino acids. CDR1 SGHVS and CDR2 FNYEAQ come from the germline V gene. The trim removed 1 base at V and 5 bases at J, leaving 6 bases unmatched. The CDR3 region is CASSLGVAGGPETQYF. The CDR3 DNA follows: TGTGCCAGCAGCTTAGGGGTAGCGGGGGGGCCGGAGACCCAGTACTTC.

V gene TRBV5-1 combines with J gene TRBJ1-1; D perhaps matches TRBD1 (5 bases). With 6 bases removed from V and 1 base from J, the gap between germline ends came to 10 bases. This CDR3 spans 13 amino acids. The germline gives CDR1 SGHRS, CDR2 YFSETQ. The CDR3 DNA reads as TGCGCCAGCACCAATACAGGGAACACTGAAGCTTTCTTT. It codes for CASTNTGNTEAFF.

The J gene is TRBJ1-2, the V gene TRBV6-5; possible D gene TRBD1, 5 bases. V lost 4 bases and J 1 base, leaving 16 bases between the germline ends. The CDR3 spans 16 residues. The germline V gene encodes CDR1 MNHEY and CDR2 SVGAGI. This chain's CDR3 is CASSSDWTTVNYGYTF. Here the CDR3 DNA reads TGTGCCAGCAGTTCGGATTGGACGACAGTTAACTATGGCTACACCTTC.

The chain recombines TRBV6-5 with TRBJ2-7; 7 nucleotides match TRBD1. The V and J ends lost 6 bases and 6 bases, in that order; junction bases with no gene match: 11. Germline CDR1 is MNHEY and CDR2 is SVGAGI. The CDR3 sequence is 14 residues long. CDR3 residues: CASSFTRQGGEQYV. The CDR3 coding sequence is TGTGCCAGCAGCTTCACCCGACAGGGTGGCGAGCAGTACGTC.

In its sample, this clone was seen once. The V gene is TRBV6-2 or TRBV6-3, the J gene TRBJ2-1; D call uncertain. This CDR3 is built from 14 residues. In germline, CDR1 is MNHEY, CDR2 SVGEGT. The V gene lost 0 bases and the J gene lost 6 bases, with 9 bases spanning the gap. The DNA for the CDR3 is TGTGCCAGCAGTTACTCGCGGTCGGGCAATGAGCAGTTCTTC. It translates to CASSYSRSGNEQFF.

The CDR3 region has the DNA TGTGCCAGCCAATATTCTAGCGGGTTTAGCACAGATACGCAGTATTTT. Translation: CASQYSSGFSTDTQYF. The chain has TRBV5-4 and TRBJ2-3, with 8 bases matching TRBD2. J lost 0 bases, V lost 7 bases, and 10 bases had no gene match. Germline loops: CDR1 SGHNT, CDR2 YYREEE (reference sequence). CDR3 length: 16 residues.

This rearrangement joins TRBV4-3 to TRBJ2-5; 10 nucleotides align to TRBD2. CDR1 LGHNA and CDR2 YSLEER come from the germline V gene. Trimming at V came to 0 bases and at J to 7 bases, leaving 5 bases not matched to a gene. The CDR3 length is 15 residues. CDR3 loop: CASSQEASGRGTQYF. Written as DNA, the CDR3 is TGCGCCAGCAGCCAAGAGGCTAGCGGGAGAGGGACCCAGTACTTC.

The chain uses TRBV30 and TRBJ2-5; TRBD1 matches at 7 bases. CDR3 length: 14 residues. V lost 2 bases and J lost 5; bases outside the gene matches: 8. Germline V gene lookup returns CDR1 GTSNPN and CDR2 SVGIG (reference sequence). The CDR3, as DNA: TGTGCCTGGAGTCAAGCCAGGGGGTTGGAGACCCAGTACTTC. Protein product: CAWSQARGLETQYF.

The chain employs TRBV3-1 (or the pseudogene TRBV3-2) and TRBJ2-1, with 13 nucleotides matching TRBD2. V gave up 3 bases and J gave up 3 bases; unmatched junction bases: 5. CDR1 and CDR2 from the germline V gene are LGHDT and YNNKEL (reference sequence). The CDR3 sequence is 17 residues long. The DNA for the CDR3 is TGTGCCAGCAGCCAGCAACTAGCGGGGGGGCTCTACAATGAGCAGTTCTTC. This gives the protein CASSQQLAGGLYNEQFF.

The rearrangement links TRBV7-9 to TRBJ2-5; D is possibly TRBD1 (5 bases). V shed 2 bases and J shed 4 bases, with 14 bases lying between them. Germline CDR1 and CDR2: SEHNR and FQNEAQ (reference sequence). The CDR3 runs 15 residues. CDR3 nucleotides: TGTGCCAGCAGCTTATTACCAGGGTGGGGAGAGACCCAGTACTTC. As protein: CASSLLPGWGETQYF.

There are a few counts of this clone. Compared with germline, one end of the junction differs, possibly owing to a read error. The V and J genes are TRBV7-7 and TRBJ2-3; possible D gene TRBD2, 6 bases. The CDR3 consists of 15 residues. CDR1 and CDR2 (germline): SSHAT, FNYEAQ (reference sequence). The CDR3 loop is CASSPGGASSDTQYF. The CDR3 DNA is TGTGCTAGCAGCCCCGGCGGGGCCAGCTCAGATACGCAGTATTTT.

CDR3 region: CASSQARGLDTQYF. DNA of the CDR3: TGCGCCAGCAGCCAAGCCAGGGGGCTAGATACGCAGTATTTT. J is TRBJ2-3 and V is TRBV4-3, with 8 nucleotides matching TRBD1. Germline CDR1 reads LGHNA; CDR2 reads YSLEER. The CDR3 contains 14 residues. V shed 1 base and J 5 bases; nucleotides not matched to a gene: 2.

V gene TRBV30 combines with J gene TRBJ1-1; D not resolved. V was shortened by 2 bases and J by 7 bases, with 17 bases between the two germline ends. The CDR3 runs to 14 residues. Germline V gene sequence: CDR1 GTSNPN, CDR2 SVGIG (reference sequence). The CDR3, as DNA: TGTGCCTGGAGTAGGTCGGTCCGGGCCTTTGAAGCTTTCTTT. Residues: CAWSRSVRAFEAFF.

The chain employs TRBV7-9 and TRBJ2-7; D is perhaps TRBD1 (6 bases). Trimming cost V 3 bases and J 0 bases, with 21 bases left between them. From germline, CDR1 is SEHNR and CDR2 FQNEAQ (reference sequence). CDR3 length: 18 residues. DNA of the CDR3: TGTGCCAGCAGCTTTACGGACCGGATTCAGGGGTTCTCCTACGAGCAGTACTTC. This gives the protein CASSFTDRIQGFSYEQYF.

This chain links TRBV25-1 with TRBJ1-1; TRBD1 agrees at 8 bases. The V segment lost 6 bases and the J segment 1 base; nucleotides outside the gene matches: 7. The germline CDR1 and CDR2 sequences are MGHDK and SYGVNS. The CDR3 is 15 residues long. The CDR3, as DNA: TGTGCCAGCAGCGCCAGGACAGGGAGGAACACTGAAGCTTTCTTT. Protein product: CASSARTGRNTEAFF.

The V gene is TRBV2, the J gene TRBJ2-3, with 12 bases aligning to TRBD2. The CDR3 length is 16 residues. The J segment lost 2 bases and the V segment lost 6 bases, leaving 6 bases of the junction unmatched. Germline lookup yields CDR1 SNHLY and CDR2 FYNNEI. DNA of the CDR3: TGTGCCAGCAGGGGTAGGACTAGCGGGAACACAGATACGCAGTATTTT. Amino acid sequence: CASRGRTSGNTDTQYF.

V is TRBV19 and J is TRBJ2-6; TRBD1 is a possible D gene (5 bases). The CDR3 totals 15 residues. V was trimmed by 5 bases and J by 0 bases, leaving 8 bases between them. From germline, CDR1 is LNHDA and CDR2 SQIVND (reference sequence). The CDR3 here is CASSPQGSGANVLTF. The CDR3 region has the DNA TGTGCCAGTAGTCCCCAGGGCTCTGGGGCCAACGTCCTGACTTTC.

This CDR3 reads CATSDFLGTGDLAGGSTDTQYF. Here the CDR3 DNA reads TGTGCCACCAGTGATTTTCTTGGGACAGGGGATCTAGCGGGAGGGAGCACAGATACGCAGTATTTT. The chain is built from TRBV24-1 and TRBJ2-3, with 12 bases identical to TRBD2. V lost 1 base, J lost 0 bases, and 16 bases stayed unmatched. Germline V gives CDR1 KGHDR, CDR2 SFDVKD. The CDR3 loop spans 22 amino acids.

The chain employs TRBV5-4 and TRBJ1-2; D is possibly TRBD1 (6 bases). Trimming cost V 3 bases and J 6 bases, with 15 bases left between them. CDR1 and CDR2 (germline): SGHNT, YYREEE (reference sequence). The CDR3 consists of 14 residues. This chain's CDR3 is CASSSRGGGNGYTF. CDR3 in DNA: TGTGCCAGCAGCTCGCGCGGGGGCGGGAATGGCTACACCTTC.

The J gene is TRBJ2-3, the V gene TRBV24-1; 9 bases align to TRBD1. Germline V gene sequence: CDR1 KGHDR, CDR2 SFDVKD. Trimming at V came to 5 bases and at J to 6 bases, leaving 5 bases not matched to a gene. There are 14 residues in the CDR3. Here the CDR3 reads CATSVGTGSDTQYF. CDR3 in DNA: TGTGCCACCAGTGTGGGGACAGGGTCGGATACGCAGTATTTT.